One sample yielded the 28 T cell receptor beta chains listed below, sequenced in a study of graft-versus-host responses after intestinal transplantation. Using immunoSEQ multiplex PCR, the repertoire was profiled, and TCRdb retains in-frame clones only, with some absent. The data contain 80,000 to 100,000 clones, approximately 90% of them singletons. Which antigens these TCRs recognize remains unknown. Material: unstimulated CD4+ T cells sorted from spleen or lymph node cells, obtained before intestinal transplant. These receptors came from a human donor who received an intestinal transplant.

The rearrangement joins TRBV10-3 to TRBJ2-5, with 7 bases identical to TRBD1. Germline-derived CDR1 and CDR2 are ENHRY and SYGVKD. The CDR3 has 14 amino acids. V shed 6 bases, J shed 4 bases, and the junction held 8 bases outside the gene matches. The CDR3 spells CAISPGSGGETQYF. CDR3 in DNA: TGTGCCATCAGCCCAGGGTCAGGGGGAGAGACCCAGTACTTC.

The chain has TRBV30 and TRBJ2-3; possibly TRBD2 for D (5 bases). Trimming pared 7 bases from V and 2 bases from J, leaving 19 bases between. This CDR3 is built from 15 residues. Germline CDR1 is GTSNPN and CDR2 is SVGIG (reference sequence). The CDR3 is CASLGLPVNTDTQYF. CDR3 bases: TGTGCCTCCCTTGGACTCCCGGTAAACACAGATACGCAGTATTTT.

This clone showed up just a few times. The chain joins TRBV5-6 to TRBJ1-4, with 10 bases fitting TRBD1. CDR1 is SGHDT, CDR2 YYEEEE, per germline. The CDR3 sequence is 18 residues long. J was trimmed by 6 bases and V by 4 bases; bases with no gene match: 15. Here the CDR3 reads CASSPRRGQGNGDEKLFF. The CDR3 DNA reads TGTGCCAGCAGCCCCCGACGGGGACAGGGGAACGGGGATGAAAAACTGTTTTTT.

V gene TRBV10-1 combines with J gene TRBJ1-1; a possible D gene is TRBD1 (5 bases). Germline loops: CDR1 WNHNN, CDR2 SYGVQD (reference sequence). The CDR3 is 14 amino acids. The germline V and J ends were trimmed by 6 bases and 3 bases, with 14 bases remaining between them. CDR3 in amino acids: CASRDPGIHTEAFF. The CDR3 DNA sequence: TGCGCCAGCAGGGACCCAGGGATTCACACTGAAGCTTTCTTT.

The chain recombines TRBV7-7 with TRBJ1-5, with 7 positions matching TRBD1. Trimming took 3 bases from V and 7 from J; bases not matched to a gene: 9. Germline V gene sequence: CDR1 SSHAT, CDR2 FNYEAQ (reference sequence). This CDR3 comprises 15 residues. The CDR3 DNA is TGTGCCAGCAGCTTGACAGGGTCCGACGAGCAGCCCCAGCATTTT. Residues: CASSLTGSDEQPQHF.

The chain employs TRBV7-2 and TRBJ2-1, with D possibly TRBD2 on 5 matching bases. The germline gives CDR1 SGHTA, CDR2 FQGNSA. CDR3 length: 14 residues. V dropped 4 bases and J dropped 14 bases, with 21 bases sitting between them. CDR3 in DNA: TGTGCCAGCAGCTCCCGAGCTAGCTGGGATCCCGAGTTCTTC. It specifies CASSSRASWDPEFF.

This rearrangement joins TRBV5-6 to TRBJ2-1, with D unclear. This CDR3 has 13 residues. V shed 2 bases and J shed 3 bases, with 6 bases lying between them. Germline CDR1 and CDR2: SGHDT and YYEEEE. The chain's CDR3 is CASSFYSYNEQFF. CDR3 nucleotides: TGTGCCAGCAGCTTTTACAGCTACAATGAGCAGTTCTTC.

The gene calls are TRBV5-1 and TRBJ2-7; the D gene is possibly TRBD1 (5 bases). V lost 2 bases and J 0 bases, leaving 15 bases between the germline ends. The germline V gene encodes CDR1 SGHRS and CDR2 YFSETQ. The CDR3 is 16 residues long. CDR3 DNA: TGCGCCAGCAGCTTATTCGTGCAGGGTGGCTCCTACGAGCAGTACTTC. The encoded protein is CASSLFVQGGSYEQYF.

The chain links TRBV5-1 to TRBJ2-7, with D perhaps matching TRBD2 (5 bases). This CDR3 is built from 14 residues. Germline CDR1 SGHRS, CDR2 YFSETQ. The ends were cut back, 4 bases at V and 1 base at J, with 12 bases in the middle. DNA of the CDR3: TGCGCCAGCAGCGGGCCGGGGTTTTCCTACGAGCAGTACTTC. Its protein is CASSGPGFSYEQYF.

This clone was seen only once. This chain connects TRBV4-3 to TRBJ1-4; 9 nucleotides agree with TRBD1. The germline V gene has CDR1 LGHNA and CDR2 YSLEER. This CDR3 has 15 residues. The ends lost 4 bases at V and 8 bases at J; junction bases unmatched: 8. The CDR3 here is CASSRRTGGGEKLFF. The CDR3 DNA follows: TGCGCCAGCAGCCGGAGAACAGGGGGCGGCGAAAAACTGTTTTTT.

V and J are TRBV4-1 and TRBJ1-2, with 7 nucleotides matching TRBD1. The CDR3 sequence is 18 residues long. Looked up from germline, CDR1 is MGHRA and CDR2 is YSYEKL. Trimming took 1 base from V and 4 from J; bases not matched to a gene: 15. The CDR3 DNA sequence: TGCGCCAGCAGCCAAGCCACCGGGACAGCGTGGGGGTTCTATGGCTACACCTTC. Its protein is CASSQATGTAWGFYGYTF.

The gene calls are TRBV6-6 and TRBJ1-2; possible D gene TRBD1, 6 bases. The CDR3 has 14 residues. Trimming cost V 6 bases and J 5 bases, with 16 bases left between them. Germline lookup yields CDR1 MNHNY and CDR2 SVGAGI (reference sequence). CDR3 loop: CASRAGAAPYGYTF. In DNA, the CDR3 is TGTGCCAGCAGAGCGGGGGCAGCACCTTATGGCTACACCTTC.

This chain connects TRBV4-2 to TRBJ2-2, with D perhaps matching TRBD2 (5 bases). The germline V and J ends were trimmed by 0 bases and 5 bases, with 13 bases remaining between them. The length of the CDR3 is 16 residues. Germline V CDR1 and CDR2: LGHNA, YNFKEQ. The CDR3 here is CASSQEPARGTGELFF. DNA of the CDR3: TGTGCCAGCAGCCAAGAACCAGCCCGAGGGACCGGGGAGCTGTTTTTT.

The chain couples TRBV2 to TRBJ2-1; D possibly corresponds to TRBD2 (6 bases). Per germline, CDR1 SNHLY and CDR2 FYNNEI. V lost 7 bases and J 7 bases, leaving 14 bases between the germline ends. This CDR3 is 13 amino acids long. CDR3 sequence reads: CASKENGGNEQFF. The CDR3 DNA is TGTGCCAGCAAGGAAAATGGGGGGAATGAGCAGTTCTTC.

This chain links TRBV28 with TRBJ2-7; the D gene is possibly TRBD1 (5 bases). With 5 bases removed from V and 6 bases from J, the gap between germline ends came to 14 bases. The CDR3 sequence is 13 residues long. The V gene's germline CDR1 is MDHEN and CDR2 SYDVKM. The CDR3 DNA reads as TGTGCCAGCAGTAGCAGGGCGTTGGGCGAGCAGTACTTC. Translated: CASSSRALGEQYF.

The chain links TRBV2 to TRBJ2-5; unclear D gene. The CDR3 totals 15 residues. V dropped 5 bases and J dropped 1 base, with 14 bases sitting between them. Germline values: CDR1 SNHLY, CDR2 FYNNEI. The CDR3: CASSLESNIQETQYF. The CDR3 nucleotides read TGTGCCAGCAGTCTCGAATCGAACATCCAAGAGACCCAGTACTTC.

The V gene is TRBV4-2, the J gene TRBJ2-3; 11 positions match TRBD2. The V segment lost 1 base and the J segment 2 bases; nucleotides outside the gene matches: 8. Germline V CDR1 and CDR2: LGHNA, YNFKEQ. The CDR3 length is 18 residues. The CDR3 bases are TGTGCCAGCAGCCAAGCGAATCTAGCGGGGGGATACACAGATACGCAGTATTTT. Protein sequence: CASSQANLAGGYTDTQYF.

This clone was counted a single time. This sequence joins TRBV6-1 and TRBJ1-1; 8 bases are a match to TRBD1. The J segment lost 1 base and the V segment lost 8 bases, leaving 9 bases of the junction unmatched. Germline values: CDR1 MNHNS, CDR2 SASEGT. This CDR3 has 15 amino acids. The CDR3 DNA follows: TGTGCCAGCTGCACCGGGACAGGTTCGAACACTGAAGCTTTCTTT. Translated: CASCTGTGSNTEAFF.

This clone was observed a handful of times. V is TRBV28 and J is TRBJ2-7; TRBD2 might be the D (5 bases). The CDR3 sequence is 13 residues long. CDR1 is MDHEN and CDR2 is SYDVKM in the germline V gene. With 7 bases removed from V and 0 bases from J, the gap between germline ends came to 10 bases. In DNA form, the CDR3 reads TGTGCCAGCATAGCGAGGAGCTCCTACGAGCAGTACTTC. Protein sequence: CASIARSSYEQYF.

The J gene is TRBJ1-2, the V gene TRBV9, with TRBD1 matching 9 bases. J lost 2 bases, V lost 6 bases, and 11 bases had no gene match. CDR1 and CDR2 (germline): SGDLS, YYNGEE. The length of the CDR3 is 16 residues. The CDR3 DNA is TGTGCCAGCACCCCCTCAACAGGGGGCGTCAACTATGGCTACACCTTC. It is translated as CASTPSTGGVNYGYTF.

This clone showed up just once. This chain uses TRBV11-1 with TRBJ2-5; D ambiguous. Trimming stripped 5 bases from V and 4 bases from J, with 5 bases between. Germline V gene sequence: CDR1 SGHAT, CDR2 FQDESV (reference sequence). The CDR3 is 11 residues long. This CDR3 reads CASSRRETQYF. CDR3 DNA sequence: TGTGCCAGCAGCCGTAGAGAGACCCAGTACTTC.

The sample holds one count of this clone. The gene calls are TRBV18 and TRBJ2-4; D is ambiguous. The ends were cut back, 0 bases at V and 3 bases at J, with 15 bases in the middle. This CDR3 comprises 17 residues. CDR1 KGHSH and CDR2 LQKENI come from the germline V gene. CDR3 in amino acids: CASSPPEKRIGKNIQYF. In DNA form, the CDR3 reads TGTGCCAGCTCACCACCGGAAAAGCGTATTGGCAAAAACATTCAGTACTTC.

This chain links TRBV18 with TRBJ1-1, with D hard to call. There are 16 residues in the CDR3. Trimming removed 1 base at V and 4 bases at J, with 16 bases between. Germline lookup yields CDR1 KGHSH and CDR2 LQKENI. CDR3 protein: CASSPLVGLWATEAFF. As DNA, the CDR3 is TGTGCCAGCTCACCACTCGTAGGCCTATGGGCCACTGAAGCTTTCTTT.

This sequence joins TRBV5-1 and TRBJ1-1; D not certain. V lost 6 bases to trimming and J lost 2 bases, with 14 bases between them. From germline, CDR1 is SGHRS and CDR2 YFSETQ. This CDR3 has 14 amino acids. CDR3 loop: CASTLLTENTEAFF. CDR3 bases: TGCGCCAGCACCCTCCTCACTGAAAACACTGAAGCTTTCTTT.

The chain couples TRBV5-1 to TRBJ2-1, with D perhaps TRBD2 (5 bases). CDR1 is SGHRS and CDR2 is YFSETQ in the germline V gene. Trimming pared 4 bases from V and 0 bases from J, leaving 14 bases between. The CDR3 sequence is 16 residues long. The CDR3 reads CASSADTGSSYNEQFF. CDR3 sequence (DNA): TGCGCCAGCAGCGCCGACACTGGGAGCTCCTACAATGAGCAGTTCTTC. The variable domain in full, completed from reference TRBV5-1 and TRBJ2-1, reads KAGVTQTPRYLIKTRGQQVTLSCSPISGHRSVSWYQQTPGQGLQFLFEYFSETQRNKGNFPGRFSGRQFSNSRSEMNVSTLELGDSALYLCASSADTGSSYNEQFFGPGTRLTVL.

This clone was picked up one time. V is TRBV18 and J is TRBJ1-1; D ambiguous. Looked up from germline, CDR1 is KGHSH and CDR2 is LQKENI. V lost 1 base to trimming and J lost 7 bases, with 10 bases between them. CDR3 length: 13 residues. This chain's CDR3 is CASSPRESDEAFF. CDR3 DNA: TGTGCCAGCTCACCACGGGAGTCCGATGAAGCTTTCTTT.

V and J are TRBV9 and TRBJ2-1, with D maybe TRBD2 (6 bases). The V gene's germline CDR1 is SGDLS and CDR2 YYNGEE. The CDR3 runs to 14 residues. The germline V and J ends were trimmed by 5 bases and 12 bases, with 21 bases remaining between them. CDR3 region: CASSGKFPLGGQFF. CDR3 in DNA: TGTGCCAGCAGTGGGAAATTCCCCCTCGGGGGGCAGTTCTTC. Drawing the rest from reference TRBV9 and TRBJ2-1, the complete variable domain is DSGVTQTPKHLITATGQRVTLRCSPRSGDLSVYWYQQSLDQGLQFLIQYYNGEERAKGNILERFSAQQFPDLHSELNLSSLELGDSALYFCASSGKFPLGGQFFGPGTRLTVL.

V gene TRBV6-5 combines with J gene TRBJ2-1; 8 bases are a match to TRBD2. Germline loops: CDR1 MNHEY, CDR2 SVGAGI. The CDR3 totals 15 residues. The V gene end was trimmed by 7 bases and the J gene end by 4 bases; junction bases not matched to a gene: 9. The CDR3 coding sequence is TGTGCCAGCAAGTTAGGAGCGGGGGTTTACAATGAGCAGTTCTTC. Translated, it gives CASKLGAGVYNEQFF.